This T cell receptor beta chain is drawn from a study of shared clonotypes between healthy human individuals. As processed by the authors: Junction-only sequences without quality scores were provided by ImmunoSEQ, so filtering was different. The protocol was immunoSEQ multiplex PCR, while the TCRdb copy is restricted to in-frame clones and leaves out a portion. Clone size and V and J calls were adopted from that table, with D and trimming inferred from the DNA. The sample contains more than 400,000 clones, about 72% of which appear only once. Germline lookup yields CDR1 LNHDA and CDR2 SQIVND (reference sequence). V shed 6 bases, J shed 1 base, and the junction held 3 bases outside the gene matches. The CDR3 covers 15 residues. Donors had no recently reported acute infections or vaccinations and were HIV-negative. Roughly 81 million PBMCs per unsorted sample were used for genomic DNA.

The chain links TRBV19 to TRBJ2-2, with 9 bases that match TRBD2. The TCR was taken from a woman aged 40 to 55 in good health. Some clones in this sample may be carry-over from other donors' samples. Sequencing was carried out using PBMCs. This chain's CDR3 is CASSRTSENTGELFF. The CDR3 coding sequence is TGTGCCAGTAGCCGGACTAGCGAGAACACCGGGGAGCTGTTTTTT.